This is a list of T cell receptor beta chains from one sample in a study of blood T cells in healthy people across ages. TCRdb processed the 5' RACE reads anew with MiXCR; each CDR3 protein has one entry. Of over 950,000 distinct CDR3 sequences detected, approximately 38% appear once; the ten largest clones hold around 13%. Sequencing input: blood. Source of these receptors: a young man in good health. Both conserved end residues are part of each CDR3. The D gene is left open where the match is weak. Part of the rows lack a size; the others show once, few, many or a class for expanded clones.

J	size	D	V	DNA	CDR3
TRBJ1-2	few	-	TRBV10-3	TGTGCCATCAGTGAGGGACACCGTTTTCTCTATGGCTACACCTTC	CAISEGHRFLYGYTF
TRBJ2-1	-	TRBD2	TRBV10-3	TGTGCCATCAGTGAGTCACTAGCGCCTGCCTACAATGAGCAGTTCTTC	CAISESLAPAYNEQFF
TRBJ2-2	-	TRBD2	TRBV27	TGTGCCAGCACTTCAGGCTTTGGGGGGGCCGGGGAGCTGTTTTTT	CASTSGFGGAGELFF
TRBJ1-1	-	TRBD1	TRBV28	TGTGCCAGCAGGGGAGAGACAGGGGAGGTTGAAGCTTTCTTT	CASRGETGEVEAFF
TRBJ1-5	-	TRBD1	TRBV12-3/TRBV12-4	TGTGCCAGCAGTTCGGACAGGGGGCTTCAGCCCCAGCATTTT	CASSSDRGLQPQHF
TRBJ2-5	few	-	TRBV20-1	TGCAGTGCCCTAATAACAGGGCAAGAGACCCAGTACTTC	CSALITGQETQYF
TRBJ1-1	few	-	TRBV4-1	TGCGCCAGCAGCCAAGCTCCTGGGGGCACTGAAGCTTTCTTT	CASSQAPGGTEAFF
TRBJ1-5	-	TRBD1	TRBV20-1	TGCAGTGCTAGAGACCCAGGGGGGATTGGAAATCAGCCCCAGCATTTT	CSARDPGGIGNQPQHF
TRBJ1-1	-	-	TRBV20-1	TGCAGTGCCAGAGCCATGAACACTGAAGCTTTCTTT	CSARAMNTEAFF
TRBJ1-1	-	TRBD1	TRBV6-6	TGTGCCAGCAGCGTGACAGGGGATAGAGTCGCTGCTTTCTTT	CASSVTGDRVAAFF
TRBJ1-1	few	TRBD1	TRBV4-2	TGTGCCAGCAGCCACGATGGGACAGGGGGGAACACTGAAGCTTTCTTT	CASSHDGTGGNTEAFF
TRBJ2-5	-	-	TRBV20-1	TGCAGTGCTAGTGACGGGGGTGACCAAGAGACCCAGTACTTC	CSASDGGDQETQYF
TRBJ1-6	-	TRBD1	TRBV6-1	TGTGCCAGCAGCCTGACAGGGGAATTTGATTCACCCCTCCACTTT	CASSLTGEFDSPLHF
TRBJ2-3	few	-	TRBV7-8	TGTGCCAGCAGCTTAGGCTCACCGCTCACAGATACGCAGTATTTT	CASSLGSPLTDTQYF
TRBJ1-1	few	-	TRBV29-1	TGCAGCGTTGATCTAAAGCGGAACACTGAAGCTTTCTTT	CSVDLKRNTEAFF